This T cell receptor (beta chain) was sequenced during a study of T cell clones after liver transplantation. On the study more broadly: Three of the eight recipients were HCV-positive; the rest had non-autoimmune, non-viral transplant indications. Subjects received no induction therapy and standard immunosuppression until randomization at 12-24 months post-transplant. Draws occurred before transplant, before withdrawal, and after complete or failed withdrawal.

As to this clone: No antigen is known for it.

The CDR3 spans 10 residues. V shed 6 bases and J shed 7 bases, with 10 bases lying between them. In germline, CDR1 is SQVTM, CDR2 ANQGSEA. Study results and limitations: Migration into the graft, not deletion, may explain lost graft donor-reactive T cells.

Clones were sequenced by immunoSEQ multiplex PCR, and TCRdb holds only the in-frame ones, with some missing. The table records approximately 75,000 clones, roughly 80% of them present only once. The sample here was CD4+ T cells from blood, taken 12 months after liver transplant. The receptor was isolated from a human patient who received a liver transplant. The graft donor may have contributed some T cells. The chain carries TRBV29-1 and TRBJ2-7; D is tentatively TRBD1 or TRBD2 (6 bases each). This CDR3 reads CSVGGQEQYF. In nucleotides, the CDR3 is TGCAGCGTGGGGGGACAAGAGCAGTACTTC.